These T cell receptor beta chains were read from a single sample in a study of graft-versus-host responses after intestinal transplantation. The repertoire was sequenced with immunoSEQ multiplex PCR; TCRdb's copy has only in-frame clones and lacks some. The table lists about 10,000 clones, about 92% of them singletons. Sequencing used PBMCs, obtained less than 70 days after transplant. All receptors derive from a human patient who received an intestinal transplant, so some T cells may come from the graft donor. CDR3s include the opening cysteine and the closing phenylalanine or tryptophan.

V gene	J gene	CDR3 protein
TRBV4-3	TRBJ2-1	CASRSRLAGYNEQFF
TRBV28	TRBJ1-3	CASSLGVPRRGNTIYF
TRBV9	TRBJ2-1	CASSVGSGDEQFF
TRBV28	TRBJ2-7	CASQVQDLAVDEQYF
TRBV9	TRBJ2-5	CASSVKGTSGRETQYF
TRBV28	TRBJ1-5	CASRQLSELDQPQHF
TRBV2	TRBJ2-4	CASKATEGGKNIQYF
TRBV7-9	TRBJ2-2	CASSFSAGELFF
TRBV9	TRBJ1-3	CASSVGSSGNTIYF
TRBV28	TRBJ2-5	CASSLDPGQGLQETQYF
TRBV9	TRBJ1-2	CASSVARSPREFRHYGYTF
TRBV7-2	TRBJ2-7	CASSFPEYSYEQYF
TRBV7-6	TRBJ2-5	CASSLRASGTETQYF